The clone carrying this TCR beta chain has only a few counts. This record belongs to a study of T-cell reconstitution after alpha-beta-depleted transplantation in children. A library of TCRbeta sequences, prepared with unique molecular identifiers, was generated. TCRdb reanalysed the PCR reads using MiXCR and keeps one entry per CDR3 protein. Seen here are over 550,000 distinct CDR3 sequences, roughly a tenth observed once, and the top ten hold less than 5%. The germline gives CDR1 SQVTM, CDR2 ANQGSEA. V was clipped by 8 bases and J by 2 bases; unmatched bases: 9. The CDR3 consists of 14 residues. This TCR was recovered from a human donor who donated a stem cell graft to a child with acute myeloid leukemia. The V call is TRBV29-1, the J call TRBJ2-5, with TRBD2 matching 9 bases. Source: PBMCs from the stem cell graft donor, taken from the stem cell graft. The CDR3 protein is CSWGGGRGQETQYF. The CDR3 coding sequence is TGCAGCTGGGGCGGCGGGAGGGGTCAAGAGACCCAGTACTTC.